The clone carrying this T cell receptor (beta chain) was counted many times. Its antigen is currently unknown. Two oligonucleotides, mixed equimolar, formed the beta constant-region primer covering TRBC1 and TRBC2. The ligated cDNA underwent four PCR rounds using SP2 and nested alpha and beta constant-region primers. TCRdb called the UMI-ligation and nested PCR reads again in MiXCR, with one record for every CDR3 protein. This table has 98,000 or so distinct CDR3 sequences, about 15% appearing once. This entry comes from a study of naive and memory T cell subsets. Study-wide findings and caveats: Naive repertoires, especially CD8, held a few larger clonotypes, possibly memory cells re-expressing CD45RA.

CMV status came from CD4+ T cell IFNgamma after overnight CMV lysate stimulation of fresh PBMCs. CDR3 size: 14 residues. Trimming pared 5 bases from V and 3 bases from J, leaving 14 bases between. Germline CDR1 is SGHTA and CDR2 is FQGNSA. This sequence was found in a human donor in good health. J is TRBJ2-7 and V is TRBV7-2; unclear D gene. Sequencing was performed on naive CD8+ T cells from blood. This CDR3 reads CASSPDENYYEQYF. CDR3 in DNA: TGTGCCAGCAGCCCGGACGAGAACTACTACGAGCAGTACTTC. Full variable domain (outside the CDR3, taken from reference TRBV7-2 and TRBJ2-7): GAGVSQSPSNKVTEKGKDVELRCDPISGHTALYWYRQSLGQGLEFLIYFQGNSAPDKSGLPSDRFSAERTGGSVSTLTIQRTQQEDSAVYLCASSPDENYYEQYFGPGTRLTVT.